Listed here is a single T cell receptor (beta chain). Reverse transcription of about 0.45 to 1 ug RNA used random hexamers. TCRdb ran MiXCR on the immunoSEQ multiplex PCR reads and lists one entry per CDR3 protein. Among about 190,000 distinct CDR3 sequences, 85% to 95% were seen once, and the ten largest hold around 0.16%. This entry is derived from a study of CD8 T cells in Susac syndrome. The ends lost 4 bases at V and 8 bases at J; junction bases unmatched: 7. CDR3 size: 14 residues. CDR1 and CDR2 from the germline V gene are SGHRS and YFSETQ. The sequencing sample was made of CD8+ T cells from PBMCs. V is TRBV5-1 and J is TRBJ2-1; 9 nucleotides line up with TRBD1. The clonotype was recovered from a human donor with Susac syndrome. The CDR3 sequence is CASSAGTGHHEQFF. The CDR3, as DNA: TGCGCCAGCAGCGCCGGGACAGGGCACCATGAGCAGTTCTTC.